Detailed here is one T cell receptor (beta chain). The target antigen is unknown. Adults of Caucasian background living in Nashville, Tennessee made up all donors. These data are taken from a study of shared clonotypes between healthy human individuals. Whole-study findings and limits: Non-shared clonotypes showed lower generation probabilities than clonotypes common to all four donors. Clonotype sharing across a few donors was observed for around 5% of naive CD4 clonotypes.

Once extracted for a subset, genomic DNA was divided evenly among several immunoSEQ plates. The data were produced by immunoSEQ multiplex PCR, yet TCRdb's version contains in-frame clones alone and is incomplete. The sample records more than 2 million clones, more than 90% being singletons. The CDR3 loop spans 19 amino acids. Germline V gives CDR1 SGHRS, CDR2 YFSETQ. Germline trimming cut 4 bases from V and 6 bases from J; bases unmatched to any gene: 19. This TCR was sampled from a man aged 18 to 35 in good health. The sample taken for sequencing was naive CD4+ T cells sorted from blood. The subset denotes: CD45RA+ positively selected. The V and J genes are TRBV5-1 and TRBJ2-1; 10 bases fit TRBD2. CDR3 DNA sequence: TGCGCCAGCAGCCTGGTAGGTTCTTCTCTAGCGGGAGCTGCCAATGAGCAGTTCTTC. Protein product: CASSLVGSSLAGAANEQFF. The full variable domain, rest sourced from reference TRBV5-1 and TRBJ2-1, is KAGVTQTPRYLIKTRGQQVTLSCSPISGHRSVSWYQQTPGQGLQFLFEYFSETQRNKGNFPGRFSGRQFSNSRSEMNVSTLELGDSALYLCASSLVGSSLAGAANEQFFGPGTRLTVL.